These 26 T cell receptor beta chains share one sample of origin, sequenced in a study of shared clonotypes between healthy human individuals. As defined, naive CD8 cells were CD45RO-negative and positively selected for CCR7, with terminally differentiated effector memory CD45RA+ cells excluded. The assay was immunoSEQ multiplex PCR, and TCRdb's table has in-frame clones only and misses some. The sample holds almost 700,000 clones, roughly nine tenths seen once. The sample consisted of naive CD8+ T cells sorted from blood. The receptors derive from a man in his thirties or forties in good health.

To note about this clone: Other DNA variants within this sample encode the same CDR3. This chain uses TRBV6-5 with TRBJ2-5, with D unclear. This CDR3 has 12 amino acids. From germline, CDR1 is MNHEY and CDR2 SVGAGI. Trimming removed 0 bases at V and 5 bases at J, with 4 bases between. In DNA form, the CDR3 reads TGTGCCAGCAGTTACTCTCGCGAGACCCAGTACTTC. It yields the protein CASSYSRETQYF.

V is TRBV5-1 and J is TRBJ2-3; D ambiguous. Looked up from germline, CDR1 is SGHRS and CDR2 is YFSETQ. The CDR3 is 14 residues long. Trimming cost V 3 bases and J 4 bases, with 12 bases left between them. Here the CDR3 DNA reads TGCGCCAGCAGCTCGGTGCCGGTGCCAGATACGCAGTATTTT. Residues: CASSSVPVPDTQYF.

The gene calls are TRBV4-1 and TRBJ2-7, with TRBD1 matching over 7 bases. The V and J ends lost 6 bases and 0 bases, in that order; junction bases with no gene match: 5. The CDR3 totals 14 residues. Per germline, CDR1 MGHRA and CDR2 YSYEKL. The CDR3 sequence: CASRLRDSSYEQYF. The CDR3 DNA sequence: TGCGCCAGCAGACTCCGGGACAGCTCCTACGAGCAGTACTTC.

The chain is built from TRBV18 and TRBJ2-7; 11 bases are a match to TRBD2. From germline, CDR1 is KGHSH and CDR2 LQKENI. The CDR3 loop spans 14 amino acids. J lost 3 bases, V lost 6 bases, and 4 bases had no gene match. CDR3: CASSLTSGGYEQYF. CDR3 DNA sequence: TGTGCCAGCTCGCTTACTAGCGGGGGCTACGAGCAGTACTTC.

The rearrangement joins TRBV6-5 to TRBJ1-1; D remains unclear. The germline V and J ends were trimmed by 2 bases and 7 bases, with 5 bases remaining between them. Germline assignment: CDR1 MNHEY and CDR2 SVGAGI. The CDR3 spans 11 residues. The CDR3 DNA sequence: TGTGCCAGCAGTTACAAGAGTGAAGCTTTCTTT. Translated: CASSYKSEAFF.

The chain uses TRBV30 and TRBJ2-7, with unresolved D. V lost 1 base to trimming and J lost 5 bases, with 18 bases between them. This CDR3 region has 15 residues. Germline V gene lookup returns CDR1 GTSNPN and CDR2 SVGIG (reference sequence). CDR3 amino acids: CAWSAPIWPSHEQYF. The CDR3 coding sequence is TGTGCCTGGAGTGCCCCGATATGGCCGAGCCACGAGCAGTACTTC.

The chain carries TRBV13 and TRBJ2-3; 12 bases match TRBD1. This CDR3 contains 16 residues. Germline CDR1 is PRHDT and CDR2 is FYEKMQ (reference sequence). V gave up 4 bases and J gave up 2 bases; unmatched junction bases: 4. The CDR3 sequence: CASSWGDRGPTDTQYF. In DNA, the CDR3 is TGTGCCAGCAGCTGGGGGGACAGGGGGCCCACAGATACGCAGTATTTT.

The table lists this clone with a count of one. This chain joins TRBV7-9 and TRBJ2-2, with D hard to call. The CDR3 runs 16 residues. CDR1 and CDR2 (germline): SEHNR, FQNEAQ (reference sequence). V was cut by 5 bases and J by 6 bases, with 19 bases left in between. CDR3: CASSATTSQSPGELFF. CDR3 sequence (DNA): TGTGCCAGCAGCGCCACGACTTCACAGTCTCCCGGGGAGCTGTTTTTT.

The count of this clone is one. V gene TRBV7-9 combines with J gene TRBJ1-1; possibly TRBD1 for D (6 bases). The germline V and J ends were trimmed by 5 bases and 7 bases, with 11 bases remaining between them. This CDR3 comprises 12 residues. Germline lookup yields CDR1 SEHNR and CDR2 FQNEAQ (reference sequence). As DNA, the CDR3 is TGTGCCAGCAGCCCCCCAGGGGATGAAGCTTTCTTT. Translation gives CASSPPGDEAFF.

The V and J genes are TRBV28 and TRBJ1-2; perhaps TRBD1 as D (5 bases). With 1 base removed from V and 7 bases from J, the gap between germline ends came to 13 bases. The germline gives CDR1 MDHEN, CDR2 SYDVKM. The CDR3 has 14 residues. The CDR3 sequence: CASSLFRAGRGYTF. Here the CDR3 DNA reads TGTGCCAGCAGTTTATTCAGGGCGGGACGTGGCTACACCTTC.

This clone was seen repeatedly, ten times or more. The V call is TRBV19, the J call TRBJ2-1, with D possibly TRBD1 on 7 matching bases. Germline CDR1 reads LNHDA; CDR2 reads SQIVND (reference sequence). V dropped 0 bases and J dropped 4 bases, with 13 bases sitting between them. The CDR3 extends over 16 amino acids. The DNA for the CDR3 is TGTGCCAGTAGTATAGATTCAGGGGGGACTTACAATGAGCAGTTCTTC. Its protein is CASSIDSGGTYNEQFF. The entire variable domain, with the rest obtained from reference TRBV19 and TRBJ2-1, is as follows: DGGITQSPKYLFRKEGQNVTLSCEQNLNHDAMYWYRQDPGQGLRLIYYSQIVNDFQKGDIAEGYSVSREKKESFPLTVTSAQKNPTAFYLCASSIDSGGTYNEQFFGPGTRLTVL.

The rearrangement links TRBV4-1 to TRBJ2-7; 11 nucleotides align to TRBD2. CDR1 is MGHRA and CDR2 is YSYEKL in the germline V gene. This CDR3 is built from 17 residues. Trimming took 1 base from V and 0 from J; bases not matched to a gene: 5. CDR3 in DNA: TGCGCCAGCAGCCAAGCCCCGACTAGCGGGGACTCCTACGAGCAGTACTTC. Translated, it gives CASSQAPTSGDSYEQYF.

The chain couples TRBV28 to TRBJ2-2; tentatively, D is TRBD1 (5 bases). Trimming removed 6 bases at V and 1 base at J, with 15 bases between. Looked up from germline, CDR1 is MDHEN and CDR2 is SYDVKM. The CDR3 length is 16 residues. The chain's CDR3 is CASRGTQEWNTGELFF. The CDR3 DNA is TGTGCCAGCAGAGGAACACAGGAGTGGAACACCGGGGAGCTGTTTTTT.

The chain's CDR3 is CASSLTPSISSEAFF. The CDR3 nucleotides read TGCGCCAGCAGCTTGACCCCCTCAATTTCGTCTGAAGCTTTCTTT. This chain connects TRBV5-1 to TRBJ1-1, with unresolved D. Germline CDR1 and CDR2: SGHRS and YFSETQ. Trimming removed 1 base at V and 6 bases at J, with 16 bases between. CDR3 length: 15 amino acids.

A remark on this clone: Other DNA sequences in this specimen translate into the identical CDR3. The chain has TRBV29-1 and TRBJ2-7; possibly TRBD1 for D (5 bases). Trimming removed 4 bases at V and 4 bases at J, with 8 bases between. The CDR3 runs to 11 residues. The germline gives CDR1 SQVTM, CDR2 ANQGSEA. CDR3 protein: CSVVRGYEQYF. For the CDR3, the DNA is TGCAGCGTTGTTAGGGGTTACGAGCAGTACTTC.

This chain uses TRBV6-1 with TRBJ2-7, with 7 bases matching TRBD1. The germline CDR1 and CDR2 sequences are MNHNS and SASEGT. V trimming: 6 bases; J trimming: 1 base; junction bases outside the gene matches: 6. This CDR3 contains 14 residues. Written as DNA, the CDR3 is TGTGCCAGCAGCGTAAGGGACAGATCCTACGAGCAGTACTTC. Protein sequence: CASSVRDRSYEQYF.

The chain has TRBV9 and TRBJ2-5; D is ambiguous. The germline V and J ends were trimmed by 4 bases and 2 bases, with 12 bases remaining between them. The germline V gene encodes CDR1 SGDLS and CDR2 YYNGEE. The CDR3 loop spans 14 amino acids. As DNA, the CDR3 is TGTGCCAGCAGCCAAGTTTTGGAGCAAGAGACCCAGTACTTC. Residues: CASSQVLEQETQYF.

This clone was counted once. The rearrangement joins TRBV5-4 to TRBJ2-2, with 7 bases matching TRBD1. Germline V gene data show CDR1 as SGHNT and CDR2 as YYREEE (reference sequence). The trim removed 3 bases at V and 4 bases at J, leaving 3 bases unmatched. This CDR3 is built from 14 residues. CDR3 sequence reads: CASSWNRGTGELFF. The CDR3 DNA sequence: TGTGCCAGCAGCTGGAACAGGGGCACCGGGGAGCTGTTTTTT.

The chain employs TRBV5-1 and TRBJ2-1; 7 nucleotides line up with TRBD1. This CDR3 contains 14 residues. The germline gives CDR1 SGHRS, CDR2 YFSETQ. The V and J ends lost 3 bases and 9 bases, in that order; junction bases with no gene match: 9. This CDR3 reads CASSSDRTSIEQFF. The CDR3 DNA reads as TGCGCCAGCAGCTCGGACAGGACCTCGATTGAGCAGTTCTTC.

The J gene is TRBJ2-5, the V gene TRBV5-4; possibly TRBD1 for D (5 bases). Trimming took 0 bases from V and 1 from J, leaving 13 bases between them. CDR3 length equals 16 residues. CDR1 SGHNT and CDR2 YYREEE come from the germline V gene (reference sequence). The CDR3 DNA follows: TGTGCCAGCAGCTTGGGGCAGGGATTCTTCCAAGAGACCCAGTACTTC. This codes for CASSLGQGFFQETQYF.

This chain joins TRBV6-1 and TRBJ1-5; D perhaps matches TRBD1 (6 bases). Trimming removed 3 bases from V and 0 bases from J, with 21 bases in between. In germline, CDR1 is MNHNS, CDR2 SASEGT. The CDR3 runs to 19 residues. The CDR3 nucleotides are TGTGCCAGCAGTGACGAGGAAATTACAGGGTTTGATAGCAATCAGCCCCAGCATTTT. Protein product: CASSDEEITGFDSNQPQHF.

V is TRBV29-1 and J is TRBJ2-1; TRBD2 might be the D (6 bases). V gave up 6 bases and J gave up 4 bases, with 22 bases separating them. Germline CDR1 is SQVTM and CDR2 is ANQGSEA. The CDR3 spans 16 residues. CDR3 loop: CSVAGTLIGGYNEQFF. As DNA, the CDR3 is TGCAGCGTGGCCGGGACGCTAATCGGGGGATACAATGAGCAGTTCTTC.

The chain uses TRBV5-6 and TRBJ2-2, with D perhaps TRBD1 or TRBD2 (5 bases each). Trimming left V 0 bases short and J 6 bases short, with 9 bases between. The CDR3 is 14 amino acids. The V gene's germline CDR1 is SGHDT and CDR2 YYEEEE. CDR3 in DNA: TGTGCCAGCAGCTTGGTGGGGACGCCCGGGGAGCTGTTTTTT. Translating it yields CASSLVGTPGELFF.

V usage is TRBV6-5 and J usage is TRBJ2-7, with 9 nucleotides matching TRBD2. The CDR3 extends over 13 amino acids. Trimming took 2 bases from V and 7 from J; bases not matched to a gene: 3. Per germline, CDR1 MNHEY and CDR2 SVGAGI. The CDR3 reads CASSYLLAGEQYF. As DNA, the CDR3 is TGTGCCAGCAGTTACCTCCTAGCGGGGGAGCAGTACTTC.

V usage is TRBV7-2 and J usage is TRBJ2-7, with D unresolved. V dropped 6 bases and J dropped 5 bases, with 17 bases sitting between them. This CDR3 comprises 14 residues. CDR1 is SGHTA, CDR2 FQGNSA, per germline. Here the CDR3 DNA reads TGTGCCAGCAGTTACCTCGACCCGTTCAACGAGCAGTACTTC. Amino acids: CASSYLDPFNEQYF.

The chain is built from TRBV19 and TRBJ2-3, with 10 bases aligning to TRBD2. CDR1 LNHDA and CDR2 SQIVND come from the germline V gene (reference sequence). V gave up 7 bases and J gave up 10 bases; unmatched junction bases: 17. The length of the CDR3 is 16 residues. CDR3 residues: CASIPSLPSGRSAQYF. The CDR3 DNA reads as TGTGCCAGTATCCCCAGTTTGCCTAGCGGGAGATCAGCGCAGTATTTT.